This TCR beta chain was sequenced during a study of blood T cell repertoires in COVID-19. Study background: Both acute and convalescent COVID-19 samples were obtained from the United States, Italy and Spain.

The CDR3 covers 13 residues. The V gene's germline CDR1 is SNHLY and CDR2 FYNNEI. Trimming stripped 5 bases from V and 5 bases from J, with 9 bases between. Assay used: immunoSEQ multiplex PCR; TCRdb lists only in-frame clones, some missing. This table has over 400,000 clones, 80% to 90% appearing once. The sequenced material came from peripheral blood. This sequence was found in a woman younger than 45 with active or convalescent COVID-19. V and J are TRBV2 and TRBJ2-2; D is ambiguous. CDR3 in amino acids: CASSTVSTGELFF. In nucleotides, the CDR3 is TGTGCCAGCAGTACAGTCTCGACCGGGGAGCTGTTTTTT.